These 25 T cell receptor beta chains originate from one sample sequenced in a study of blood T cell repertoires in COVID-19. Method: immunoSEQ multiplex PCR; TCRdb's copy keeps in-frame clones and lacks some. In the table there are some 220,000 clones, approximately 85% of which are singletons. The material sequenced was peripheral blood. The receptor set was obtained from a man aged 50 or older with COVID-19, enrolled during active disease.

The V and J genes are TRBV5-1 and TRBJ1-2; possibly TRBD1 for D (5 bases). CDR3 length: 16 amino acids. Germline assignment: CDR1 SGHRS and CDR2 YFSETQ. The V and J ends lost 0 bases and 0 bases respectively, with 12 bases between them. The CDR3, as DNA: TGCGCCAGCAGCTTGGCGGAGGGGTTTTCTAACTATGGCTACACCTTC. Amino acids: CASSLAEGFSNYGYTF. The entire variable domain, with the rest obtained from reference TRBV5-1 and TRBJ1-2, is as follows: KAGVTQTPRYLIKTRGQQVTLSCSPISGHRSVSWYQQTPGQGLQFLFEYFSETQRNKGNFPGRFSGRQFSNSRSEMNVSTLELGDSALYLCASSLAEGFSNYGYTFGSGTRLTVV.

This clone was recorded a few times. The V and J genes are TRBV5-1 and TRBJ1-1; a weak D match, TRBD1 (5 bases). This CDR3 spans 16 amino acids. The germline CDR1 and CDR2 sequences are SGHRS and YFSETQ. V was clipped by 0 bases and J by 1 base, with 13 bases between them. The CDR3 here is CASSLARTGQNTEAFF. The CDR3 DNA sequence: TGCGCCAGCAGCTTGGCAAGGACCGGACAGAACACTGAAGCTTTCTTT.

This clone was recorded once. The chain combines TRBV4-2 with TRBJ1-1; D is unresolved. The CDR3 runs to 15 residues. From germline, CDR1 is LGHNA and CDR2 YNFKEQ. Between the trimmed V and J ends, which lost 1 base and 3 bases, there was a span of 12 bases. Here the CDR3 DNA reads TGTGCCAGCAGCCAAGCGTCCGGTCCTTACACTGAAGCTTTCTTT. This codes for CASSQASGPYTEAFF.

This chain connects TRBV5-4 to TRBJ2-1, with D unresolved. The CDR3 extends over 15 amino acids. Trimming stripped 4 bases from V and 0 bases from J, with 11 bases between. Germline V gene sequence: CDR1 SGHNT, CDR2 YYREEE (reference sequence). The CDR3 protein is CASSVQVSSYNEQFF. The CDR3 DNA sequence: TGTGCCAGCAGCGTCCAGGTGAGCTCCTACAATGAGCAGTTCTTC. The variable domain in full, completed from reference TRBV5-4 and TRBJ2-1, reads ETGVTQSPTHLIKTRGQQVTLRCSSQSGHNTVSWYQQALGQGPQFIFQYYREEENGRGNFPPRFSGLQFPNYSSELNVNALELDDSALYLCASSVQVSSYNEQFFGPGTRLTVL.

V and J are TRBV3-1 (or the pseudogene TRBV3-2) and TRBJ2-7; TRBD2 might be the D (6 bases). Trimming left V 3 bases short and J 3 bases short, with 9 bases between. Germline V CDR1 and CDR2: LGHDT, YNNKEL (reference sequence). The CDR3 consists of 13 residues. CDR3 sequence (DNA): TGTGCCAGCAGCCAGGGACTCCGCTACGAGCAGTACTTC. Encoded protein: CASSQGLRYEQYF.

V is TRBV6-2 or TRBV6-3 and J is TRBJ1-1; a weak D match, TRBD1 (5 bases). Germline CDR1 is MNHEY and CDR2 is SVGEGT. V was trimmed by 5 bases and J by 4 bases, leaving 14 bases between them. This CDR3 has 14 residues. CDR3: CASSLQGSGTEAFF. The CDR3, as DNA: TGTGCCAGCAGTCTCCAGGGTTCGGGCACTGAAGCTTTCTTT.

The rearrangement joins TRBV5-5 to TRBJ1-3, with unresolved D. Trimming took 4 bases from V and 0 from J, leaving 14 bases between them. The CDR3 totals 16 residues. Germline CDR1 SGHKS, CDR2 YYEKEE (reference sequence). The DNA of the CDR3 is TGTGCCAGCAGCCCACTGAAGGAGAGCTCTGGAAACACCATATATTTT. It is translated as CASSPLKESSGNTIYF.

This chain links TRBV19 with TRBJ2-2; no definite D call. The CDR3 extends over 13 amino acids. Germline V lookup: CDR1 LNHDA, CDR2 SQIVND (reference sequence). The V end lost 4 bases, the J end lost 3 bases, and 6 bases lay between the germline ends. DNA for the CDR3: TGTGCCAGTAGTACTACTCACACCGGGGAGCTGTTTTTT. It encodes CASSTTHTGELFF.

The genes are TRBV5-1 and TRBJ2-5; D is unclear. This CDR3 comprises 12 residues. The germline V gene has CDR1 SGHRS and CDR2 YFSETQ. V was cut by 4 bases and J by 4 bases, with 8 bases left in between. In DNA form, the CDR3 reads TGCGCCAGCAGCCGTCTGAGAGAGACCCAGTACTTC. Its protein product is CASSRLRETQYF.

This clone was seen only a few times. The chain uses TRBV25-1 and TRBJ1-2; TRBD1 is a possible D gene (6 bases). The germline V gene encodes CDR1 MGHDK and CDR2 SYGVNS. This CDR3 spans 14 amino acids. Trimming stripped 6 bases from V and 4 bases from J, with 15 bases between. In DNA, the CDR3 is TGTGCCAGCAGCCCCAGGGGTAGGGGCTATGGCTACACCTTC. Its translation is CASSPRGRGYGYTF.

The V gene is TRBV2, the J gene TRBJ2-4; TRBD2 aligns across 7 bases. V lost 5 bases and J lost 9; bases outside the gene matches: 7. Germline CDR1 SNHLY, CDR2 FYNNEI. CDR3 length equals 13 residues. The CDR3 DNA follows: TGTGCCAGCAGTACCCCGGGGGAGGGCATTCAGTACTTC. It yields the protein CASSTPGEGIQYF.

CDR3 amino acids: CSVEPVSGNTIYF. The CDR3, as DNA: TGCAGCGTTGAACCGGTTTCAGGAAACACCATATATTTT. The chain links TRBV29-1 to TRBJ1-3; D is undetermined. Per the germline V gene, CDR1 is SQVTM and CDR2 is ANQGSEA. V was clipped by 2 bases and J by 4 bases, with 9 bases between them. The CDR3 totals 13 residues.

In this sample, this clone turned up once. V usage is TRBV27 and J usage is TRBJ2-7; 9 bases are shared with TRBD1. The germline CDR1 and CDR2 sequences are MNHEY and SMNVEV (reference sequence). The J segment lost 5 bases and the V segment lost 8 bases, leaving 4 bases of the junction unmatched. The CDR3 covers 12 residues. The CDR3 here is CASGQGLNEQYF. CDR3 nucleotide sequence: TGTGCCAGCGGACAGGGGTTGAACGAGCAGTACTTC.

The chain uses TRBV5-4 and TRBJ2-2; 7 bases agree with TRBD1. The CDR3 runs to 14 residues. The germline V gene has CDR1 SGHNT and CDR2 YYREEE (reference sequence). V lost 4 bases, J lost 5 bases, and 5 bases stayed unmatched. CDR3 loop: CASSMDRRTGELFF. The CDR3 nucleotides read TGTGCCAGCAGCATGGACAGGCGAACCGGGGAGCTGTTTTTT.

Here the CDR3 reads CASSMRQGVKNSPLHF. The CDR3 coding sequence is TGTGCCAGTAGTATGAGACAGGGGGTTAAAAATTCACCCCTCCACTTT. The gene calls are TRBV19 and TRBJ1-6; TRBD1 matches 9 bases. The V and J ends lost 3 bases and 7 bases, in that order; junction bases with no gene match: 7. This CDR3 is built from 16 residues. Looked up from germline, CDR1 is LNHDA and CDR2 is SQIVND (reference sequence).

J is TRBJ1-5 and V is TRBV27, with 11 positions matching TRBD1. The V and J ends lost 8 bases and 7 bases, in that order; junction bases with no gene match: 4. CDR1 and CDR2 from the germline V gene are MNHEY and SMNVEV (reference sequence). CDR3 length: 13 amino acids. CDR3 sequence reads: CASGQGAWQPQHF. CDR3 DNA: TGTGCCAGCGGACAGGGGGCTTGGCAGCCCCAGCATTTT.

This rearrangement joins TRBV5-1 to TRBJ2-1; a possible D gene is TRBD2 (5 bases). The V gene lost 7 bases and the J gene lost 7 bases, with 21 bases spanning the gap. The germline CDR1 and CDR2 sequences are SGHRS and YFSETQ. CDR3 length: 15 amino acids. As DNA, the CDR3 is TGCGCCAGCCGCCTAATAGAGGGTAGCGCGAATGAGCAGTTCTTC. This encodes CASRLIEGSANEQFF.

This sequence joins TRBV3-1 (or the pseudogene TRBV3-2) and TRBJ1-2, with 7 bases lining up with TRBD1. The CDR3 has 15 residues. From germline, CDR1 is LGHDT and CDR2 YNNKEL (reference sequence). The J segment lost 7 bases and the V segment lost 2 bases, leaving 10 bases of the junction unmatched. As DNA, the CDR3 is TGTGCCAGCAGCCAACTGGACAGGCCCTCGGGTGGCTACACCTTC. The encoded protein is CASSQLDRPSGGYTF.

The V call is TRBV2, the J call TRBJ2-3; no definite D call. The CDR3 length is 14 residues. CDR1 is SNHLY and CDR2 is FYNNEI in the germline V gene. Deletions cut 4 bases from V and 0 bases from J, with 8 bases between. The CDR3, as DNA: TGTGCCAGCAGTGTTGGAGCGAGCACAGATACGCAGTATTTT. Its translation: CASSVGASTDTQYF.

This clone was counted between two and nine times. The gene calls are TRBV2 and TRBJ1-6; D not certain. CDR1 and CDR2 (germline): SNHLY, FYNNEI. V shed 6 bases and J shed 7 bases, with 19 bases lying between them. CDR3 length: 16 amino acids. The CDR3 DNA is TGTGCCAGCAGAAGAACGGGTAACCGAGAGAATTCACCCCTCCACTTT. It codes for CASRRTGNRENSPLHF.

The chain carries TRBV3-1 (or the pseudogene TRBV3-2) and TRBJ2-6, with 8 nucleotides matching TRBD1. V dropped 6 bases and J dropped 0; count of bases not matched to a gene: 4. The CDR3 has 16 amino acids. Germline V lookup: CDR1 LGHDT, CDR2 YNNKEL (reference sequence). The CDR3: CASRGTGGSGANVLTF. Written as DNA, the CDR3 is TGTGCCAGCAGGGGGACAGGTGGCTCTGGGGCCAACGTCCTGACTTTC.

A note on this clone: The junction shows a germline mismatch at one end, possibly a read error. The V and J genes are TRBV9 and TRBJ1-5; the D gene is possibly TRBD1 (6 bases). The CDR3 runs to 14 residues. Germline V gene sequence: CDR1 SGDLS, CDR2 YYNGEE. DNA of the CDR3: TGTGCCAGCAGCCTCGGGGGGGGCAACCAGCCCCAGCATTTT. This translates into CASSLGGGNQPQHF.

The chain has TRBV6-5 and TRBJ1-2, with D possibly TRBD1 on 6 matching bases. Trimming removed 8 bases at V and 5 bases at J, with 21 bases between. The CDR3 has 15 amino acids. Germline CDR1 MNHEY, CDR2 SVGAGI. In nucleotides, the CDR3 is TGTGCCAGCGGGGGCATTATTGACCGGCATTATGGCTACACCTTC. Its protein product is CASGGIIDRHYGYTF.

J is TRBJ2-3 and V is TRBV7-2, with 16 bases aligning to TRBD2. J was trimmed by 4 bases and V by 0 bases; bases with no gene match: 4. Germline CDR1 and CDR2: SGHTA and FQGNSA. The length of the CDR3 is 18 residues. The CDR3 is CASSLAGTSGGAADTQYF. The CDR3 DNA sequence: TGTGCCAGCAGCTTAGCGGGGACTAGCGGGGGGGCCGCAGATACGCAGTATTTT.

The chain recombines TRBV3-1 (or the pseudogene TRBV3-2) with TRBJ1-1; 9 bases agree with TRBD1. The CDR3 runs to 14 residues. J was trimmed by 10 bases and V by 3 bases; bases with no gene match: 9. The germline V gene has CDR1 LGHDT and CDR2 YNNKEL (reference sequence). CDR3 nucleotide sequence: TGTGCCAGCAGCCAGGATACAGGGGGCCCTCGAGCTTTCTTT. As protein: CASSQDTGGPRAFF.